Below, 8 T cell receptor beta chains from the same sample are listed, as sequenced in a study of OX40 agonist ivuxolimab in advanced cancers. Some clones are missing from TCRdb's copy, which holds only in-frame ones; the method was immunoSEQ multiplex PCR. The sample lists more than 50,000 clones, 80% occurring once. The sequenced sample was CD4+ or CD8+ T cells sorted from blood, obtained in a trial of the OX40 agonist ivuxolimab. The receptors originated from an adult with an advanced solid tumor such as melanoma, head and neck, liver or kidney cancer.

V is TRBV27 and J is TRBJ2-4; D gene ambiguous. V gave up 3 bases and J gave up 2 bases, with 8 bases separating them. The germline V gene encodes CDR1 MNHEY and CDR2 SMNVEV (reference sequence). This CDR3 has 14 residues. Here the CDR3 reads CASSLLGTKNIQYF. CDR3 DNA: TGTGCCAGCAGTTTGTTAGGGACCAAAAACATTCAGTACTTC.

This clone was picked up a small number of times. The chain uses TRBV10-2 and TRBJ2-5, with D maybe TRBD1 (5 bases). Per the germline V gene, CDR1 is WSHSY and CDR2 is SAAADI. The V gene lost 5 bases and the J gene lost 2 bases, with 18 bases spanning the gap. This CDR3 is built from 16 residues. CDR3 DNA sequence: TGCGCCAGCAGTCAGTATGGCGTGGGGCTACAAGAGACCCAGTACTTC. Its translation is CASSQYGVGLQETQYF.

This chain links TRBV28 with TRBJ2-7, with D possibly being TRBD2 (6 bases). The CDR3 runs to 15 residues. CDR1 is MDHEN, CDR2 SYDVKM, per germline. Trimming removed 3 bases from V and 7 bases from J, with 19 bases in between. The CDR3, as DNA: TGTGCCAGCAGTTTTCCCTCAACGGGGGATGAAGAGCAGTACTTC. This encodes CASSFPSTGDEEQYF.

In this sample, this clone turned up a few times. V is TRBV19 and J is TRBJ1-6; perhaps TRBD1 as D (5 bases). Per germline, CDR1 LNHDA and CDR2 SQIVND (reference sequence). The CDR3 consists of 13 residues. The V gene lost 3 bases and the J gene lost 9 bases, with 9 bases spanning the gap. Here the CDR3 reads CASSMGGTSPLHF. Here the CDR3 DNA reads TGTGCCAGTAGTATGGGGGGAACTTCACCCCTCCACTTT.

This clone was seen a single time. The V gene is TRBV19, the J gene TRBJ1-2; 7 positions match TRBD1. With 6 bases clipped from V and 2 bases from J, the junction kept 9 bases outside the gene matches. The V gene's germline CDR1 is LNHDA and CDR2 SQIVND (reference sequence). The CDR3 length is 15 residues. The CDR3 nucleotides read TGTGCCAGTAGCCCCATGGCAGGGGGAAACTATGGCTACACCTTC. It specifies CASSPMAGGNYGYTF.

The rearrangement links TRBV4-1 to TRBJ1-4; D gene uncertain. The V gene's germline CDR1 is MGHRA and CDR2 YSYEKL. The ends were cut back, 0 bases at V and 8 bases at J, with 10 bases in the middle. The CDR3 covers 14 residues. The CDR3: CASSQDRLREKLFF. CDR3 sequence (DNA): TGCGCCAGCAGCCAAGACAGGCTGCGGGAAAAACTGTTTTTT.

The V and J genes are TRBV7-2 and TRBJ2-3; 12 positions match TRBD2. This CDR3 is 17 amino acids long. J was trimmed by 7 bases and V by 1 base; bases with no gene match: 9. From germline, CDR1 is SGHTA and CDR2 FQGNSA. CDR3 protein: CASSLGPSGGAVNTQYF. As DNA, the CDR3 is TGTGCCAGCAGCTTAGGTCCTAGCGGGGGGGCCGTAAATACGCAGTATTTT.

This CDR3 is CASSSYIRDSHGYTF. In nucleotides, the CDR3 is TGTGCCAGCAGCTCGTACATCAGGGATTCGCACGGCTACACCTTC. The rearrangement uses TRBV11-2 and TRBJ1-2; D possibly corresponds to TRBD1 (5 bases). CDR1 and CDR2 (germline): SGHAT, FQNNGV. Trimming took 4 bases from V and 8 from J, leaving 20 bases between them. The CDR3 contains 15 residues.